The clone carrying this T cell receptor (beta chain) was observed a few times. The antigen remains undetermined. The same CDR3 also results from other DNA sequences found in this sample. The study separated CD4+ cells into CD45RA+ naive and CD45RA-negative memory subsets. The data derive from a study of shared clonotypes between healthy human individuals. Overall study context: The people who gave samples were a couple of women and a few men aged 18 to 49.

Under the authors' procedure: ImmunoSEQ output held junction-only sequences without quality scores, so filtering differed. Produced via immunoSEQ multiplex PCR; TCRdb's table is partial and in-frame only. V and J calls and clone size are given by that table; D and trimming were obtained from the DNA. The sample has roughly 330,000 clones, roughly 70% seen once. Study-level results: Clonotypes which were not shared had lower generation probabilities than clonotypes that all four donors shared.

The specimen was memory CD4+ T cells sorted from blood. Subset here: CD45RA-negative fraction. The sequence was collected from a man aged 30 to 39 in good health.

CDR3 DNA: TGTGCCAGCAGCTTCTCGAGTAACACTGAAGCTTTCTTT. Its protein product is CASSFSSNTEAFF. The chain couples TRBV11-3 to TRBJ1-1; no firm D call. V dropped 3 bases and J dropped 2 bases, with 7 bases sitting between them. CDR1 and CDR2 (germline): SGHNT, YENEEA. This CDR3 contains 13 residues. Drawing the rest from reference TRBV11-3 and TRBJ1-1, the complete variable domain is EAGVVQSPRYKIIEKKQPVAFWCNPISGHNTLYWYLQNLGQGPELLIRYENEEAVDDSQLPKDRFSAERLKGVDSTLKIQPAELGDSAVYLCASSFSSNTEAFFGQGTRLTVV.